This T cell receptor beta chain was observed in a study of cytomegalovirus exposure and HLA in healthy donors. CDR3 length: 19 residues. With V trimmed by 3 bases and J by 1 base, 10 bases remained unmatched. Germline CDR1 reads MNHEY; CDR2 reads SMNVEV (reference sequence). It was with 60 Vbeta and 13 Jbeta primers that the PCR ran. The method was immunoSEQ multiplex PCR; TCRdb's version includes in-frame clones alone and lacks a portion of them. Of tens of thousands of clones listed, 10% were seen once; the top ten hold around 25%. This clone showed up just a few times. The sample taken for sequencing was PBMCs. The origin of this receptor is a man aged 60-69 years in good health and CMV-seropositive. This chain joins TRBV27 and TRBJ1-5; 12 bases line up with TRBD1. The CDR3 coding sequence is TGTGCCAGCAGTTTTCTCCGGGACAGGGGGCTTAAGAGCAATCAGCCCCAGCATTTT. Its protein is CASSFLRDRGLKSNQPQHF.